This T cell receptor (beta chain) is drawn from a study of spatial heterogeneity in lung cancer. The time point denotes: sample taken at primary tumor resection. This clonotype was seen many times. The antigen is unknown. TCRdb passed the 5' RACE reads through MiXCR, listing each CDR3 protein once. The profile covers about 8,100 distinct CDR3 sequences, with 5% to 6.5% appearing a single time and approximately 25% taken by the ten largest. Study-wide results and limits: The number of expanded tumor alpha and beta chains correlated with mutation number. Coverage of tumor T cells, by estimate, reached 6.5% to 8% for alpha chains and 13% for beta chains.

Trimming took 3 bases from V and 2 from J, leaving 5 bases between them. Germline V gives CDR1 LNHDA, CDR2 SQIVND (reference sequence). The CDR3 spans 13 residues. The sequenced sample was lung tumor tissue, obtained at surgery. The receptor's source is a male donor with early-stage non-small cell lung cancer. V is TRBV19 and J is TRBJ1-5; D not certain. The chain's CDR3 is CASSMYGNQPQHF. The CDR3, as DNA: TGTGCCAGTAGTATGTACGGCAATCAGCCCCAGCATTTT. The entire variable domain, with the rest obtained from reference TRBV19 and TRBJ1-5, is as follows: DGGITQSPKYLFRKEGQNVTLSCEQNLNHDAMYWYRQDPGQGLRLIYYSQIVNDFQKGDIAEGYSVSREKKESFPLTVTSAQKNPTAFYLCASSMYGNQPQHFGDGTRLSIL.